This T cell receptor (beta chain) was observed in a study of blood T cell repertoires in COVID-19. About the research overall: Acute-phase and convalescent COVID-19 samples originated in the United States, Italy and Spain. T cells, B-cell-depleted T cells, or PBMCs supplied cDNA or gDNA.

The authors' processing: Reference gene primer amplification yielded estimated nucleated cell counts. Assay: immunoSEQ multiplex PCR; the TCRdb copy retains only in-frame clones and omits some. V, J and clone size were drawn from that table, and D and trimming were deduced from the DNA. The sample comprises about 240,000 clones, roughly 80% of which are singletons, and approximately 8.4% rests with the top ten. Germline V CDR1 and CDR2: LNHNV, YYDKDF (reference sequence). V shed 9 bases, J shed 8 bases, and the junction held 4 bases outside the gene matches. The CDR3 covers 12 residues. In Seattle, patients joined the study during active infection and were tracked longitudinally.

This TCR derives from an elderly woman with COVID-19, enrolled during active disease. Sequenced: peripheral blood. V usage is TRBV15 and J usage is TRBJ1-6; 7 bases are a match to TRBD1. CDR3 nucleotides: TGTGCCACAGGGACAGCTCATTCACCCCTCCACTTT. Translating it yields CATGTAHSPLHF.